Listed below are T cell receptor beta chains from one sample, sequenced in a study of T cell changes during pregnancy in multiple sclerosis. Assay: immunoSEQ multiplex PCR; the TCRdb copy retains only in-frame clones and omits some. This table holds 55,000 to 80,000 clones, about 90% found once. The sequenced sample was peripheral blood, obtained after pregnancy. All receptors derive from a female donor in good health, enrolled as a control in a pregnancy study. Both conserved end residues are part of each CDR3. The D gene is left open where the match is weak. The size of a clone is reported for some rows only, either as once, few or many, or as a class for expanded clones.

D gene	clone size	V gene	J gene	CDR3 DNA	CDR3 protein
-	-	TRBV14	TRBJ1-1	TGTGCCAGCAGCAGAGGGGGCACTGAAGCTTTCTTT	CASSRGGTEAFF
TRBD2	-	TRBV30	TRBJ2-1	TGTGCCTGGGGGCGGGGGGGCAGGGCGGACAATGAGCAGTTCTTC	CAWGRGGRADNEQFF
TRBD2	-	TRBV25-1	TRBJ2-2	TGTGCCAGCAGTGACCCGGGACTAGCGGTCGGGGAGCTGTTTTTT	CASSDPGLAVGELFF
-	-	TRBV2	TRBJ1-5	TGTGCCAGTACAGCCTGGCAGGATAGCAATCAGCCCCAGCATTTT	CASTAWQDSNQPQHF
TRBD1	-	TRBV29-1	TRBJ2-1	TGCAGCGCTGCCCCGGACAGGGGGCCGAATGAGCAGTTCTTC	CSAAPDRGPNEQFF
-	-	TRBV11-2	TRBJ2-1	TGTGCCAGCACCCCGTCAGTTGGTGAGCAGTTCTTC	CASTPSVGEQFF
TRBD2	-	TRBV2	TRBJ2-1	TGTGCCAGCAGGCAGGGCGGGAGCTTCTACAATGAGCAGTTCTTC	CASRQGGSFYNEQFF
TRBD1	-	TRBV29-1	TRBJ1-1	TGCAGCGTTCGACAGGGTGGGAACACTGAAGCTTTCTTT	CSVRQGGNTEAFF
-	-	TRBV5-4	TRBJ2-1	TGTGCCAGCAGCCCCTTCACCACTGTTCCCTCCTACAATGAGCAGTTCTTC	CASSPFTTVPSYNEQFF
TRBD1	-	TRBV13	TRBJ2-7	TGTGCCAGCAGGCACCGGGACAGGACCTACGAGCAGTACTTC	CASRHRDRTYEQYF
TRBD2	once	TRBV4-2	TRBJ2-5	TGTGCCAGCAGCCAAGATTTAGCGGGACAAGAGACCCAGTACTTC	CASSQDLAGQETQYF
-	-	TRBV5-1	TRBJ2-1	TGCGCCAGCAGCGTCGGGAGTTCCCACAATGAGCAGTTCTTC	CASSVGSSHNEQFF
-	-	TRBV30	TRBJ1-2	TGTGCCTGGAGTGTGGGGGGGGCGCTTTATGGCTACACCTTC	CAWSVGGALYGYTF
-	-	TRBV19	TRBJ2-7	TGTGCCAGTAGTAATATTCGGGACACCCCCTACGAGCAGTACTTC	CASSNIRDTPYEQYF
TRBD1	-	TRBV12-5	TRBJ2-7	TGTGCTAGTGCCGGAACAGGGGACTCCTACGAGCAGTACTTC	CASAGTGDSYEQYF
TRBD1	-	TRBV6-6	TRBJ2-7	TGTGCCAGCAGACCGGGACAGGGTGTTAGGGAGCAGTACTTC	CASRPGQGVREQYF
-	once	TRBV7-8	TRBJ1-1	TGTGCCAGCAGCCGGACAGCTGGGGATAGTCCGAACACTGAAGCTTTCTTT	CASSRTAGDSPNTEAFF
TRBD1	-	TRBV19	TRBJ1-4	TGTGCCAGTAGTCGGACAGGGTTGTGGGAAAAACTGTTTTTT	CASSRTGLWEKLFF
-	-	TRBV10-3	TRBJ2-1	TGTGCCATCAGTGAGTTACAGATAAATGAGCAGTTCTTC	CAISELQINEQFF
-	-	TRBV9	TRBJ2-3	TGTGCCAGCAGCGAGACCCAGGGCACAGATACGCAGTATTTT	CASSETQGTDTQYF
-	few	TRBV30	TRBJ1-2	TGTGCCTGGAGGGGGGCCGGGGGCTACACCTTC	CAWRGAGGYTF
-	-	TRBV5-1	TRBJ2-7	TGCGCCAGCAGCGGGGACAACTACGAGCAGTACTTC	CASSGDNYEQYF
-	-	TRBV11-2	TRBJ2-1	TGTGCCACCGACTTTCTGGGCGGGATGTACAATGAGCAGTTCTTC	CATDFLGGMYNEQFF
-	-	TRBV5-1	TRBJ1-1	TGCGCCAGCAGCCCCCCCGGGGGGGGAGCTTTCTTT	CASSPPGGGAFF
TRBD1	-	TRBV5-1	TRBJ2-5	TGCGCCAGCAGCTTAACGGGACAGACCCAAGAGACCCAGTACTTC	CASSLTGQTQETQYF
-	-	TRBV5-6	TRBJ1-2	TGTGCCAGCAGCTTGACAGGCCAGAACTATGGCTACACCTTC	CASSLTGQNYGYTF
TRBD2	few	TRBV6-1	TRBJ2-5	TGTGCCAGCAGTGCCCAAGGGACTAGCGGGGGAGGGGAGACCCAGTACTTC	CASSAQGTSGGGETQYF
TRBD1	-	TRBV7-8	TRBJ2-7	TGTGCCAGCAGCTCCCGGACAGGGTCTACCTACGAGCAGTACTTC	CASSSRTGSTYEQYF
TRBD1	-	TRBV11-2	TRBJ1-5	TGTGCCAGCAGCGCCACAGGGGGCCAGAGCAATCAGCCCCAGCATTTT	CASSATGGQSNQPQHF
-	-	TRBV7-9	TRBJ1-2	TGTGTTGCCGCCCAGAACTATGGCTACACCTTC	CVAAQNYGYTF
-	-	TRBV30	TRBJ2-7	TGTGCCTGGAGTCCAGACCGGGAAATCCTCTCCTACGAGCAGTACTTC	CAWSPDREILSYEQYF
TRBD2	-	TRBV6-6	TRBJ2-7	TGTGCCAGCAGTCCGGGACTAGCGCCCTACGAGCAGTACTTC	CASSPGLAPYEQYF
-	-	TRBV7-2	TRBJ2-7	TGTGCCAGCAGCGTCGGCTACGAGCAGTACTTC	CASSVGYEQYF
TRBD2	-	TRBV19	TRBJ2-5	TGTGCCAGTAGTAGCTCGGGTAGCGGGAAGACCCAGTACTTC	CASSSSGSGKTQYF
TRBD1	-	TRBV18	TRBJ2-5	TGTGCCAGCTCACCAGGGACAGGCGTGACCCAGTACTTC	CASSPGTGVTQYF
-	-	TRBV18	TRBJ1-1	TGTGCCAGCTCACCAAGACAGGCGGTAAACACTGAAGCTTTCTTT	CASSPRQAVNTEAFF
TRBD2	-	TRBV4-1	TRBJ2-7	TGCGCCAGCAGCCAAGGGATGGGACTAGCGGGAGACTCCTACGAGCAGTACTTC	CASSQGMGLAGDSYEQYF
-	-	TRBV2	TRBJ2-7	TGTGCCAGCAGTGAAGCGCCCGGAACAGAGTACGAGCAGTACTTC	CASSEAPGTEYEQYF
-	-	TRBV18	TRBJ1-3	TGTGCCAGCTCACCACCAACCAGGGGACCGGACACCATATATTTT	CASSPPTRGPDTIYF
TRBD1	-	TRBV5-1	TRBJ2-1	TGCGCCAGCAGCTTGGGGGGACAGGCCTACAATGAGCAGTTCTTC	CASSLGGQAYNEQFF
TRBD1	-	TRBV19	TRBJ1-2	TGTGCCAGTAGATTGACAGGGAACAACTATGGCTACACCTTC	CASRLTGNNYGYTF
-	-	TRBV5-1	TRBJ2-3	TGCGCCAGCAGCTTGGCCCGGAAGGGGACAGATACGCAGTATTTT	CASSLARKGTDTQYF
-	-	TRBV29-1	TRBJ1-1	TGCAGCGTTGAGGGGCAGAGCACTGAAGCTTTCTTT	CSVEGQSTEAFF
-	-	TRBV5-1	TRBJ2-2	TGCGCCAGCAGCTTGGTTCCTAGCGTGAACACCGGGGAGCTGTTTTTT	CASSLVPSVNTGELFF
-	-	TRBV14	TRBJ1-5	TGTGCCAGCAGCCAAGGTCCCAAGAAGAGGGCTTTTAGCAATCAGCCCCAGCATTTT	CASSQGPKKRAFSNQPQHF